The next 29 T cell receptor beta chains were all read from a single sample in a study of blood T cell repertoires in COVID-19. The assay was immunoSEQ multiplex PCR, and TCRdb's table has in-frame clones only and misses some. Of roughly 82,000 clones in the sample, around 88% are singletons; the top ten hold about a sixth. Source material: peripheral blood. These receptors all come from a woman aged 60-75 years with acute or convalescent COVID-19.

This clone was detected only once. The chain has TRBV19 and TRBJ1-2, with 9 bases aligning to TRBD1. In germline, CDR1 is LNHDA, CDR2 SQIVND (reference sequence). The CDR3 runs to 17 residues. V shed 4 bases, J shed 1 base, and the junction held 10 bases outside the gene matches. This CDR3 reads CASSTPGTGQINYGYTF. DNA of the CDR3: TGTGCCAGTAGTACGCCGGGGACAGGGCAAATTAACTATGGCTACACCTTC.

This clone was seen a single time. The chain uses TRBV6-6 and TRBJ2-7; 7 bases are a match to TRBD1. This CDR3 spans 14 amino acids. The germline CDR1 and CDR2 sequences are MNHNY and SVGAGI (reference sequence). Trimming cost V 6 bases and J 0 bases; bases outside gene matches: 5. The CDR3 coding sequence is TGTGCCAGCAGCGTACAGGGGAGCTCCTACGAGCAGTACTTC. This translates into CASSVQGSSYEQYF.

The chain joins TRBV7-2 to TRBJ1-1; 7 bases line up with TRBD1. CDR1 SGHTA and CDR2 FQGNSA come from the germline V gene. The CDR3 runs 13 residues. The V gene end was trimmed by 5 bases and the J gene end by 12 bases; junction bases not matched to a gene: 12. The CDR3 region is CASSPDRALGSFF. The CDR3 DNA sequence: TGTGCCAGCAGCCCCGACAGGGCTCTCGGGTCTTTCTTT.

The J gene is TRBJ1-5, the V gene TRBV2, with 7 nucleotides matching TRBD1. The J segment lost 9 bases and the V segment lost 7 bases, leaving 12 bases of the junction unmatched. CDR3 length equals 14 residues. Germline loops: CDR1 SNHLY, CDR2 FYNNEI. This chain's CDR3 is CASTEGQATGPQHF. CDR3 in DNA: TGTGCCAGCACGGAAGGACAGGCCACCGGGCCCCAGCATTTT.

This rearrangement joins TRBV5-1 to TRBJ2-3; 7 bases line up with TRBD2. The CDR3 contains 15 residues. Germline CDR1 SGHRS, CDR2 YFSETQ. V shed 0 bases and J 2 bases; nucleotides not matched to a gene: 3. The CDR3 region is CASSLEERDTDTQYF. DNA of the CDR3: TGCGCCAGCAGCTTGGAGGAGCGGGACACAGATACGCAGTATTTT.

This clone was detected ten times or more. The J gene is TRBJ2-7, the V gene TRBV5-6; tentatively, D is TRBD2 (5 bases). The germline V gene has CDR1 SGHDT and CDR2 YYEEEE. This CDR3 contains 13 residues. V gave up 8 bases and J gave up 5 bases, with 17 bases separating them. CDR3 in DNA: TGTGCCAGTTCCGGGATAACAGAGCACGAGCAGTACTTC. Its translation is CASSGITEHEQYF.

V is TRBV4-2 and J is TRBJ2-4; 10 nucleotides agree with TRBD2. The CDR3 length is 16 residues. CDR1 is LGHNA and CDR2 is YNFKEQ in the germline V gene. V shed 5 bases and J 0 bases; nucleotides not matched to a gene: 4. The CDR3: CASSFRTSGAKNIQYF. In nucleotides, the CDR3 is TGTGCCAGCAGCTTCAGGACTAGCGGAGCCAAAAACATTCAGTACTTC.

The V gene is TRBV5-8, the J gene TRBJ1-1; perhaps TRBD1 as D (6 bases). CDR3 length: 16 amino acids. Per germline, CDR1 SGHTS and CDR2 YDEGEE. The germline V and J ends were trimmed by 2 bases and 1 base, with 15 bases remaining between them. The CDR3 nucleotides are TGTGCCAGCAGCTTCATTTCGACAGGCCCGAACACTGAAGCTTTCTTT. Translated, it gives CASSFISTGPNTEAFF.

The chain employs TRBV5-1 and TRBJ2-7; the match to TRBD1 covers 12 bases. V shed 10 bases and J 9 bases; nucleotides not matched to a gene: 8. CDR3 size: 12 residues. The germline CDR1 and CDR2 sequences are SGHRS and YFSETQ. The CDR3 nucleotides are TGCGCCTCCGGGACAGGGGGCGCGGTGCAGTACTTC. Translated: CASGTGGAVQYF.

The sample holds one count of this clone. CDR3 sequence reads: CASTRLAGGSDTQYF. For the CDR3, the DNA is TGTGCCAGCACAAGACTAGCGGGAGGTTCAGATACGCAGTATTTT. V is TRBV6-4 and J is TRBJ2-3; the match to TRBD2 covers 13 bases. This CDR3 contains 15 residues. The junction had 5 bases not matched to a gene; V was cut back by 7 bases and J by 4 bases. Germline V CDR1 and CDR2: MRHNA, SNTAGT.

This clone was picked up one time. The chain employs TRBV19 and TRBJ1-2; TRBD1 matches at 7 bases. CDR1 and CDR2 from the germline V gene are LNHDA and SQIVND (reference sequence). The CDR3 length is 17 residues. J gave up 7 bases and V 3 bases, and 17 bases lay outside the gene matches. Here the CDR3 DNA reads TGTGCCAGTAGTATTGAAGGTTTTACAGGGGAAATTGGTGGCTACACCTTC. As protein: CASSIEGFTGEIGGYTF.

The V gene is TRBV10-3, the J gene TRBJ2-7; 7 bases are shared with TRBD1. The CDR3 totals 15 residues. Germline CDR1 is ENHRY and CDR2 is SYGVKD. The V gene end was trimmed by 0 bases and the J gene end by 3 bases; junction bases not matched to a gene: 5. DNA for the CDR3: TGTGCCATCAGTGAGTCGTCAGGGGGTCACTACGAGCAGTACTTC. It codes for CAISESSGGHYEQYF.

The rearrangement joins TRBV11-3 to TRBJ1-2; D gene ambiguous. Germline-derived CDR1 and CDR2 are SGHNT and YENEEA. This CDR3 is 14 amino acids long. Trimming shortened V by 1 base and J by 5 bases, and 11 bases separated the two germline ends. Written as DNA, the CDR3 is TGTGCCAGCAGCTTAGTGGGAGGGTCGTATGGCTACACCTTC. It codes for CASSLVGGSYGYTF. The variable domain in full, with the rest retrieved from reference TRBV11-3 and TRBJ1-2, is EAGVVQSPRYKIIEKKQPVAFWCNPISGHNTLYWYLQNLGQGPELLIRYENEEAVDDSQLPKDRFSAERLKGVDSTLKIQPAELGDSAVYLCASSLVGGSYGYTFGSGTRLTVV.

The chain combines TRBV5-1 with TRBJ2-5, with TRBD2 matching over 10 bases. Germline CDR1 reads SGHRS; CDR2 reads YFSETQ. After removal of 0 bases from V and 2 bases from J, the junction contained 7 bases not matched to a gene. This CDR3 has 17 amino acids. The DNA of the CDR3 is TGCGCCAGCAGCTTGGGAGCGGGAGGGCGTATACAAGAGACCCAGTACTTC. It codes for CASSLGAGGRIQETQYF.

The gene calls are TRBV5-5 and TRBJ1-2; no clear D. Between the trimmed V and J ends, which lost 4 bases and 4 bases, there was a span of 14 bases. The CDR3 has 14 residues. The V gene's germline CDR1 is SGHKS and CDR2 YYEKEE (reference sequence). Written as DNA, the CDR3 is TGTGCCAGCAGCCCGGAATCGTCGGGCTATGGCTACACCTTC. Protein sequence: CASSPESSGYGYTF.

This chain connects TRBV10-3 to TRBJ1-4; TRBD1 might be the D (5 bases). Germline CDR1 reads ENHRY; CDR2 reads SYGVKD. The ends were cut back, 4 bases at V and 2 bases at J, with 8 bases in the middle. CDR3 length: 14 amino acids. CDR3 in amino acids: CAISAGRTNEKLFF. The CDR3 DNA reads as TGTGCCATCAGTGCAGGGAGGACTAATGAAAAACTGTTTTTT.

The chain uses TRBV7-3 and TRBJ2-1, with 7 nucleotides matching TRBD1. This CDR3 has 14 residues. Looked up from germline, CDR1 is SGHTA and CDR2 is FQGTGA. V shed 2 bases and J 8 bases; nucleotides not matched to a gene: 6. As DNA, the CDR3 is TGTGCCAGCAGCTTACAGACAGGGTCCCATGAGCAGTTCTTC. Amino acids: CASSLQTGSHEQFF. The complete variable domain, with remaining parts taken from reference TRBV7-3 and TRBJ2-1, reads GAGVSQTPSNKVTEKGKYVELRCDPISGHTALYWYRQSLGQGPEFLIYFQGTGAADDSGLPNDRFFAVRPEGSVSTLKIQRTERGDSAVYLCASSLQTGSHEQFFGPGTRLTVL.

The gene calls are TRBV7-6 and TRBJ2-7, with TRBD1 matching 9 bases. CDR1 and CDR2 (germline): SGHVS, FNYEAQ. The CDR3 contains 16 residues. The trim removed 2 bases at V and 2 bases at J, leaving 7 bases unmatched. In DNA, the CDR3 is TGTGCCAGCAGCTTAAGCTGGACAGGGGATACCTACGAGCAGTACTTC. Its translation is CASSLSWTGDTYEQYF.

The chain carries TRBV6-5 and TRBJ2-5; possible D gene TRBD1, 6 bases. Germline CDR1 reads MNHEY; CDR2 reads SVGAGI. V was shortened by 6 bases and J by 4 bases, with 9 bases between the two germline ends. This CDR3 is 12 amino acids long. Here the CDR3 reads CASRGDIETQYF. Here the CDR3 DNA reads TGTGCCAGCAGAGGGGACATAGAGACCCAGTACTTC.

This clone was picked up a small number of times. CDR3 loop: CASSQDTTGELFF. CDR3 nucleotide sequence: TGTGCCAGCAGTCAGGACACCACCGGGGAGCTGTTTTTT. The chain recombines TRBV12-3 or TRBV12-4 with TRBJ2-2; possible D gene TRBD1, 5 bases. V lost 5 bases and J lost 4, with 8 bases in between. This CDR3 is built from 13 residues.

J is TRBJ1-5 and V is TRBV24-1; D is possibly TRBD1 (5 bases). CDR1 is KGHDR, CDR2 SFDVKD, per germline. This CDR3 spans 16 amino acids. Trimming left V 0 bases short and J 5 bases short, with 13 bases between. The CDR3 DNA reads as TGTGCCACCAGTGATTTGAAGGGCGGGGGAGATCAGCCCCAGCATTTT. This encodes CATSDLKGGGDQPQHF.

The J gene is TRBJ2-1, the V gene TRBV5-1, with 7 positions matching TRBD2. The germline CDR1 and CDR2 sequences are SGHRS and YFSETQ. The CDR3 consists of 16 residues. Trimming cost V 1 base and J 0 bases; bases outside gene matches: 4. CDR3 protein: CASSLSSGNSYNEQFF. The DNA for the CDR3 is TGCGCCAGCAGCTTGTCCAGCGGGAACTCCTACAATGAGCAGTTCTTC.

V is TRBV5-1 and J is TRBJ2-1, with D possibly matching TRBD2 (5 bases). The V end lost 2 bases, the J end lost 6 bases, and 12 bases lay between the germline ends. The germline CDR1 and CDR2 sequences are SGHRS and YFSETQ. The CDR3 totals 14 residues. CDR3 sequence reads: CASSFGGLGNEQFF. The CDR3 coding sequence is TGCGCCAGCAGCTTTGGCGGGTTGGGCAATGAGCAGTTCTTC.

The chain couples TRBV6-5 to TRBJ1-1; TRBD1 agrees at 7 bases. Trimming removed 6 bases from V and 1 base from J; junction bases left unmatched: 5. The CDR3 contains 14 residues. Germline CDR1 and CDR2: MNHEY and SVGAGI. The CDR3 loop reads CASRTTGENTEAFF. The CDR3 DNA is TGTGCCAGCAGGACTACAGGGGAGAACACTGAAGCTTTCTTT.

V and J are TRBV6-4 and TRBJ1-3; 8 nucleotides line up with TRBD1. CDR1 is MRHNA, CDR2 SNTAGT, per germline. V was pared by 7 bases and J by 2 bases, with 10 bases of the junction left unmatched. This CDR3 region has 16 residues. CDR3 sequence (DNA): TGTGCCAGCACCAAAAAGGACAGGGCAGCTGGAAACACCATATATTTT. Translation gives CASTKKDRAAGNTIYF.

The gene calls are TRBV3-1 (or the pseudogene TRBV3-2) and TRBJ2-1; the match to TRBD1 covers 12 bases. Trimming at V came to 0 bases and at J to 7 bases, leaving 4 bases not matched to a gene. The CDR3 consists of 16 residues. Germline values: CDR1 LGHDT, CDR2 YNNKEL (reference sequence). CDR3: CASSQDPGQGANEQFF. The CDR3, as DNA: TGTGCCAGCAGCCAAGATCCGGGACAGGGGGCGAATGAGCAGTTCTTC.

The chain couples TRBV6-6 to TRBJ2-7; 15 nucleotides agree with TRBD2. Germline V CDR1 and CDR2: MNHNY, SVGAGI (reference sequence). V was pared by 5 bases and J by 6 bases, with 14 bases of the junction left unmatched. There are 18 residues in the CDR3. Written as DNA, the CDR3 is TGTGCCAGCAGTCCTGCGGGACTAGCGGGGGGCGGGCCATCCGAGCAGTACTTC. Its protein is CASSPAGLAGGGPSEQYF.

CDR3 sequence reads: CAWTGKNYEQYF. The CDR3 DNA reads TGTGCCTGGACAGGGAAAAACTACGAGCAGTACTTC. V is TRBV30 and J is TRBJ2-7; tentatively, D is TRBD1 (5 bases). The CDR3 is made up of 12 amino acids. Germline lookup yields CDR1 GTSNPN and CDR2 SVGIG (reference sequence). V was shortened by 4 bases and J by 3 bases, with 10 bases between the two germline ends.

This clone was seen just once. The CDR3 sequence is CASQGVSYGYTF. CDR3 nucleotides: TGTGCCAGTCAGGGGGTGAGCTATGGCTACACCTTC. The chain has TRBV28 and TRBJ1-2, with 7 bases fitting TRBD1. The CDR3 contains 12 residues. V dropped 9 bases and J dropped 4; count of bases not matched to a gene: 5. Germline V gene sequence: CDR1 MDHEN, CDR2 SYDVKM.